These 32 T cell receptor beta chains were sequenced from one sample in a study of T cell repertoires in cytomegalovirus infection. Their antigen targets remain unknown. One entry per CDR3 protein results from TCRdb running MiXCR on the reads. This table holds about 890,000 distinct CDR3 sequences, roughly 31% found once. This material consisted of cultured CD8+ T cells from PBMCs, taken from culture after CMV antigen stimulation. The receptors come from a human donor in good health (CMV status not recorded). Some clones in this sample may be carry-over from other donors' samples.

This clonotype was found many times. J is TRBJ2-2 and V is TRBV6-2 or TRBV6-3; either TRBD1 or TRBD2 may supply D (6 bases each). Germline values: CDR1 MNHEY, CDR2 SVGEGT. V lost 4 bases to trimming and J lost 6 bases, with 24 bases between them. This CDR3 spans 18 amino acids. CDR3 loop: CASSSAGRGLSGAGELFF. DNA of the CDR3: TGTGCCAGCAGTTCCGCGGGACGGGGGCTCAGTGGAGCCGGGGAGCTGTTTTTT.

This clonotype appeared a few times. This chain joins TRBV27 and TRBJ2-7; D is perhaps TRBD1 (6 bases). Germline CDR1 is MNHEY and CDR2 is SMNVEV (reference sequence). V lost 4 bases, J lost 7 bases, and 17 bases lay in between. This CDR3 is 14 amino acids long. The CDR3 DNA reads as TGTGCCAGCAGTTCCAGGGGCTACGGACGGGAGCAGTACGTC. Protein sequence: CASSSRGYGREQYV.

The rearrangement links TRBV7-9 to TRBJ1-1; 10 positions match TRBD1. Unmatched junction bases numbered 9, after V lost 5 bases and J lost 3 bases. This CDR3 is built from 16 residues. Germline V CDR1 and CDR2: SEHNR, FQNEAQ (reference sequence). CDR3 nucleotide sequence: TGTGCCAGCAGCCCACGACAGGGGGCAAGAGACACTGAAGCTTTCTTT. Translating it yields CASSPRQGARDTEAFF.

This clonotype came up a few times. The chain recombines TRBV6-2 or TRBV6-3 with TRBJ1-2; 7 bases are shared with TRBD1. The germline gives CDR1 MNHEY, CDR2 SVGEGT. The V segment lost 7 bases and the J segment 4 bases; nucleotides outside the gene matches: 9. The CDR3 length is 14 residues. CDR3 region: CASTDRVLIYGYTF. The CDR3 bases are TGTGCCAGCACCGACAGGGTCCTCATCTATGGCTACACCTTC.

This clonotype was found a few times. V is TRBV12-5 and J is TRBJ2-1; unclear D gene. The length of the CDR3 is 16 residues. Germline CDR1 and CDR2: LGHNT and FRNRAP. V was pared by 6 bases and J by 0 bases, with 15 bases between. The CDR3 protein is CASGVRISGSYNEQFF. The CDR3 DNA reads TGTGCTAGTGGGGTCAGGATCTCAGGCTCCTACAATGAGCAGTTCTTC.

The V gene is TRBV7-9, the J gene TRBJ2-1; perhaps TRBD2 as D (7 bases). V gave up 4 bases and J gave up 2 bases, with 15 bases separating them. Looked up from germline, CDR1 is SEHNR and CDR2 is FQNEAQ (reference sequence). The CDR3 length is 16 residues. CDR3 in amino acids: CASSSRAGATYNEQFF. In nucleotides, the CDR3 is TGTGCCAGCAGCTCTCGGGCGGGGGCCACCTACAATGAGCAGTTCTTC. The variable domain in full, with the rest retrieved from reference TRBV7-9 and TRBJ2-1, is DTGVSQNPRHKITKRGQNVTFRCDPISEHNRLYWYRQTLGQGPEFLTYFQNEAQLEKSRLLSDRFSAERPKGSFSTLEIQRTEQGDSAMYLCASSSRAGATYNEQFFGPGTRLTVL.

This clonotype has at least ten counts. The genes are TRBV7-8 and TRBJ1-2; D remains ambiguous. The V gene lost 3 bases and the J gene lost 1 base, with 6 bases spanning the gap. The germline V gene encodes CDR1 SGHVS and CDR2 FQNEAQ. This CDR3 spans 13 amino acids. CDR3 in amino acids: CASSFRDNYGYTF. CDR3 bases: TGTGCCAGCAGCTTTCGGGATAACTATGGCTACACCTTC.

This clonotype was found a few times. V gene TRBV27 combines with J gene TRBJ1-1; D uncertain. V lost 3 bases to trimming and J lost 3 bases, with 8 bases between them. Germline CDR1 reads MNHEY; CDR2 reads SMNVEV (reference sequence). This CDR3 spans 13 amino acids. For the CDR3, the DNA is TGTGCCAGCAGTTTTGTACTGGACACTGAAGCTTTCTTT. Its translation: CASSFVLDTEAFF.

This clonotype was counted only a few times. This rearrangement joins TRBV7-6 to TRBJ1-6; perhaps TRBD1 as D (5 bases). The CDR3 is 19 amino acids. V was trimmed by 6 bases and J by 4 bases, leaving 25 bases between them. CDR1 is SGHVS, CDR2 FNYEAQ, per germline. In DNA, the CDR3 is TGTGCCAGCAGAGAGATCCCGGGACCGGAACCCCTTTATAATTCACCCCTCCACTTT. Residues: CASREIPGPEPLYNSPLHF. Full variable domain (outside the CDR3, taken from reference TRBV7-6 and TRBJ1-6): GAGVSQSPRYKVTKRGQDVALRCDPISGHVSLYWYRQALGQGPEFLTYFNYEAQQDKSGLPNDRFSAERPEGSISTLTIQRTEQRDSAMYRCASREIPGPEPLYNSPLHFGNGTRLTVT.

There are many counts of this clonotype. The DNA for the CDR3 is TGTGCCAGCAGGGTGATGGGCGGGGGGGCCGTGAAAAACATTCAGTACTTC. Encoded protein: CASRVMGGGAVKNIQYF. V is TRBV7-2 and J is TRBJ2-4; 9 bases map to TRBD2. The CDR3 contains 17 residues. Germline values: CDR1 SGHTA, CDR2 FQGNSA. V shed 6 bases and J 4 bases; nucleotides not matched to a gene: 13.

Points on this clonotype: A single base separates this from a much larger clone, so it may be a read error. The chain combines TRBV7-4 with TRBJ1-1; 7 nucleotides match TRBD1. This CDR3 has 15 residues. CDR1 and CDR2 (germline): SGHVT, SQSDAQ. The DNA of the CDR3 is TGTTCCAGCAGCGAAAGACAGGGTGGGGACACTGAAGCTTTCTTT. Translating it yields CSSSERQGGDTEAFF.

The CDR3 sequence: CASIGPPYEQYF. The CDR3 bases are TGTGCCAGCATTGGGCCCCCCTACGAGCAGTACTTC. The gene calls are TRBV2 and TRBJ2-7, with unresolved D. The CDR3 totals 12 residues. Germline lookup yields CDR1 SNHLY and CDR2 FYNNEI. V lost 7 bases and J 2 bases, leaving 9 bases between the germline ends.

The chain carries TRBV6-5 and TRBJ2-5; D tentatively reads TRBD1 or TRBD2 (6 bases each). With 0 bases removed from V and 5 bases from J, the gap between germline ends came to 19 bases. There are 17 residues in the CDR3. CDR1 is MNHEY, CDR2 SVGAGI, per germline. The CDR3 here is CASSYSPRGPVGETQYF. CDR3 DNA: TGTGCCAGCAGTTACTCGCCCCGGGGGCCTGTGGGGGAGACCCAGTACTTC.

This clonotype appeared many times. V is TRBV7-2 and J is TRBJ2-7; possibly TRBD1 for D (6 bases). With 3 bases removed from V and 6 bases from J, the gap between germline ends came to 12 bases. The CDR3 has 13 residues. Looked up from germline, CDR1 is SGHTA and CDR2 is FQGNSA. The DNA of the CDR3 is TGTGCCAGCAGCTTCGACAACAGGGCCGAGCAGTACTTC. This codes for CASSFDNRAEQYF.

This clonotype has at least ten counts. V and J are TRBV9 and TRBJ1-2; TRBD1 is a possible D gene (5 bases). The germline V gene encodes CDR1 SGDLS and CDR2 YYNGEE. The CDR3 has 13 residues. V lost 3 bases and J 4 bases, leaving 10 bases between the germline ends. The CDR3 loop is CASSGDGFYGYTF. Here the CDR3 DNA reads TGTGCCAGCAGCGGGGACGGCTTCTATGGCTACACCTTC.

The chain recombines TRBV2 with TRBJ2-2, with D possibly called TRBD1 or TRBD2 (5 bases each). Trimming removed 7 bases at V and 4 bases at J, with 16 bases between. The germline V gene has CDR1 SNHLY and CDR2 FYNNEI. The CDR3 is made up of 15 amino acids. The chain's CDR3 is CASIEAGAGTGELFF. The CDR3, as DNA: TGTGCCAGCATCGAAGCTGGGGCGGGCACCGGGGAGCTGTTTTTT. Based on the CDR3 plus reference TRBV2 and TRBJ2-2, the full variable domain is EPEVTQTPSHQVTQMGQEVILRCVPISNHLYFYWYRQILGQKVEFLVSFYNNEISEKSEIFDDQFSVERPDGSNFTLKIRSTKLEDSAMYFCASIEAGAGTGELFFGEGSRLTVL.

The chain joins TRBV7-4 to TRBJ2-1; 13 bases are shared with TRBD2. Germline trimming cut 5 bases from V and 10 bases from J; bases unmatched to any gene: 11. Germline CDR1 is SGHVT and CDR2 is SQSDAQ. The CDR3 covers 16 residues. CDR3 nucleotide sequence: TGTGCCAGCAGCGCCACTAGCGGGGGGGCCCCGTCGGAGCAGTTCTTC. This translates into CASSATSGGAPSEQFF. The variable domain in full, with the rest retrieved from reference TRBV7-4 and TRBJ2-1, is GAGVSQSPRYKVAKRGRDVALRCDSISGHVTLYWYRQTLGQGSEVLTYSQSDAQRDKSGRPSGRFSAERPERSVSTLKIQRTEQGDSAVYLCASSATSGGAPSEQFFGPGTRLTVL.

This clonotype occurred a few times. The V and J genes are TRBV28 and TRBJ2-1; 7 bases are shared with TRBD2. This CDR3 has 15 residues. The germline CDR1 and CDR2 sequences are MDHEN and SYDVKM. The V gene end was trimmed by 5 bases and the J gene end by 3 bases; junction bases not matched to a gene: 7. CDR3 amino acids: CASSPWGGGYNEQFF. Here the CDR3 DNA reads TGTGCCAGCAGTCCGTGGGGGGGTGGCTACAATGAGCAGTTCTTC.

CDR3 sequence reads: CASSLVSRGGPYNEQFF. The CDR3 DNA is TGCGCCAGCAGCTTGGTCTCCCGCGGGGGGCCCTACAATGAGCAGTTCTTC. V usage is TRBV5-1 and J usage is TRBJ2-1, with 8 bases that match TRBD2. CDR1 is SGHRS and CDR2 is YFSETQ in the germline V gene. The CDR3 length is 17 residues. J lost 2 bases, V lost 0 bases, and 7 bases had no gene match.

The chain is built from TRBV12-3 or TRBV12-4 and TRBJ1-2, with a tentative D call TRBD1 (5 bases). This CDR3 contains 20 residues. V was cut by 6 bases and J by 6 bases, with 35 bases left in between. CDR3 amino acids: CASSQTPGRGYQLPGNGYTF. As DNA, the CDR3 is TGTGCCAGCAGCCAAACCCCCGGGAGGGGATATCAATTGCCGGGGAATGGCTACACCTTC.

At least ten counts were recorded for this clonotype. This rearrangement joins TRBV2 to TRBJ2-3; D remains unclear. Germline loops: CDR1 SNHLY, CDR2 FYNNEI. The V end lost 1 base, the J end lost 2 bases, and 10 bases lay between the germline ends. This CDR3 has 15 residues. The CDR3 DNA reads TGTGCCAGCAGTGAAGTTGCCCTCTTCACAGATACGCAGTATTTT. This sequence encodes CASSEVALFTDTQYF. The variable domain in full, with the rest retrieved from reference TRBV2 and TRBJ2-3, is EPEVTQTPSHQVTQMGQEVILRCVPISNHLYFYWYRQILGQKVEFLVSFYNNEISEKSEIFDDQFSVERPDGSNFTLKIRSTKLEDSAMYFCASSEVALFTDTQYFGPGTRLTVL.

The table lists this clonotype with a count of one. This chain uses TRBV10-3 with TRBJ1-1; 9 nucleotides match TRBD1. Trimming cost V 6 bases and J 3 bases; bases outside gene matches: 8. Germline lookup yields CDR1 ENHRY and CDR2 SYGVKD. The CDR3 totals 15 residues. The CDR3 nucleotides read TGTGCCATCAGGGTAACCGGGACAGGGTACACTGAAGCTTTCTTT. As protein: CAIRVTGTGYTEAFF.

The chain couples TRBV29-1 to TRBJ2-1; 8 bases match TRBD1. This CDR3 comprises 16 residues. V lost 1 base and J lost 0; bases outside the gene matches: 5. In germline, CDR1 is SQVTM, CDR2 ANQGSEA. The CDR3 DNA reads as TGCAGCGTTGAAGCCGCAGGACAGGGCTCCTACAATGAGCAGTTCTTC. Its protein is CSVEAAGQGSYNEQFF.

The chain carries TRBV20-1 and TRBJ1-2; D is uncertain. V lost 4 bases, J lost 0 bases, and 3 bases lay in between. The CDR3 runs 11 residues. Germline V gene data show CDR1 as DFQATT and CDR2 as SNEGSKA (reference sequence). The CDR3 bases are TGCAGTGCTACCCCTAACTATGGCTACACCTTC. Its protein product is CSATPNYGYTF.

The CDR3: CSVGAVETQYF. The CDR3 DNA is TGCAGTGTAGGAGCGGTCGAGACCCAGTACTTC. The chain combines TRBV20-1 with TRBJ2-5; TRBD2 is a possible D gene (5 bases). Trimming stripped 7 bases from V and 5 bases from J, with 11 bases between. CDR1 is DFQATT, CDR2 SNEGSKA, per germline (reference sequence). This CDR3 is built from 11 residues.

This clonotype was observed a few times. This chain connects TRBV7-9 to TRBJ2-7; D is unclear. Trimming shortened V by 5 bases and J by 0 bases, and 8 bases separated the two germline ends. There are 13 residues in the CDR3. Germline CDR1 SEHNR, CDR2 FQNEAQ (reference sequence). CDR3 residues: CASSPEFSYEQYF. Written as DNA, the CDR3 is TGTGCCAGCAGCCCCGAATTCTCCTACGAGCAGTACTTC.

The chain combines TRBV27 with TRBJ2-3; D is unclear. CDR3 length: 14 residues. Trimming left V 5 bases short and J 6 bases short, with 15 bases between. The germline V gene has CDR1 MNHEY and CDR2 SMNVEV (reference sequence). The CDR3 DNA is TGTGCCAGCAGTCCCATGGACGCAGCGGATACGCAGTATTTT. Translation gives CASSPMDAADTQYF.

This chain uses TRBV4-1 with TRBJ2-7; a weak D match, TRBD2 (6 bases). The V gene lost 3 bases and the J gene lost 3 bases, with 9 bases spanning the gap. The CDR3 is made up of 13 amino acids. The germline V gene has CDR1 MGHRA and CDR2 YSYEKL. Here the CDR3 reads CASSHPGDYEQYF. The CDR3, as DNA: TGCGCCAGCAGCCATCCGGGGGACTACGAGCAGTACTTC.

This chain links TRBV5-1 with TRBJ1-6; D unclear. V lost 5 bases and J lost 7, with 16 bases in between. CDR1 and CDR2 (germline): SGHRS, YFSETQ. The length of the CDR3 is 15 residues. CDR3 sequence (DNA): TGCGCCAGCAGGCTCTACGAGGTAGTCAATTCACCCCTCCACTTT. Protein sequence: CASRLYEVVNSPLHF.

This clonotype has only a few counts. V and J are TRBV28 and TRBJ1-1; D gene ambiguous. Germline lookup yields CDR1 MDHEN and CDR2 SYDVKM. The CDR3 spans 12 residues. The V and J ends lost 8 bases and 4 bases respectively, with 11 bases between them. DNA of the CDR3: TGTGCCAGCCGACCCGTGGGCACTGAAGCTTTCTTT. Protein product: CASRPVGTEAFF.

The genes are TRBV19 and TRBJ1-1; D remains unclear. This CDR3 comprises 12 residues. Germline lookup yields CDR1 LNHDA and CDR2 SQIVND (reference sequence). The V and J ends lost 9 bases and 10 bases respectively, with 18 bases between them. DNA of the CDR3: TGTGCCAGCTTCGGAGGCCTCGAGGGAGCTTTCTTT. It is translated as CASFGGLEGAFF.

The chain's CDR3 is CASSSFRTPGRGYTGELFF. CDR3 coding DNA: TGTGCCAGCAGCTCCTTTAGGACTCCGGGAAGGGGGTACACCGGGGAGCTGTTTTTT. The chain couples TRBV7-9 to TRBJ2-2, with D tentatively TRBD1 (6 bases). Per the germline V gene, CDR1 is SEHNR and CDR2 is FQNEAQ (reference sequence). The germline V and J ends were trimmed by 4 bases and 3 bases, with 24 bases remaining between them. The CDR3 is made up of 19 amino acids.